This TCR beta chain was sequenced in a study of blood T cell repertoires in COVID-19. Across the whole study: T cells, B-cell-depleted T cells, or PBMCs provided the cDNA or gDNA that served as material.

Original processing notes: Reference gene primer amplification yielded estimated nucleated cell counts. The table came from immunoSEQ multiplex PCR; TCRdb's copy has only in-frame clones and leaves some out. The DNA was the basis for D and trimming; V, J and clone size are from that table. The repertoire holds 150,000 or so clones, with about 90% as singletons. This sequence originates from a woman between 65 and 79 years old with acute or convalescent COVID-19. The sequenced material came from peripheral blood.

CDR3 nucleotide sequence: TGTGCCAGCAGTTACCACTCTAATGGACACCCCTACGAGCAGTACTTC. Translation: CASSYHSNGHPYEQYF. The chain uses TRBV6-2 or TRBV6-3 and TRBJ2-7; weak D call: TRBD1 (5 bases). V was cut by 2 bases and J by 2 bases, with 16 bases left in between. The CDR3 is 16 residues long. Germline-derived CDR1 and CDR2 are MNHEY and SVGEGT.